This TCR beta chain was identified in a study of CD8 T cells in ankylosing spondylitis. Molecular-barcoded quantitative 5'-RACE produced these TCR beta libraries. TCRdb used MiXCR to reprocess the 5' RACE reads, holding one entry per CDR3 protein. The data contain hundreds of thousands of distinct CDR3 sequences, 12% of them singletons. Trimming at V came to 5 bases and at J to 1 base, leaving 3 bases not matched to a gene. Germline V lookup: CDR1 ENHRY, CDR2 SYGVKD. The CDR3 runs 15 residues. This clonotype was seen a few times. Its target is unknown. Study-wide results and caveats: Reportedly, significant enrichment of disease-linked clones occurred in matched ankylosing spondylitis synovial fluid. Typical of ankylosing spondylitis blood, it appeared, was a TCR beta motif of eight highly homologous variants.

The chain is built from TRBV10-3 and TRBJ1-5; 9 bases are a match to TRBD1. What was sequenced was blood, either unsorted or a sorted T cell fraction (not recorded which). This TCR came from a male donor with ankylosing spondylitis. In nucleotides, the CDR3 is TGTGCCATCAGTCAGGGACAGGGAAGCAATCAGCCCCAGCATTTT. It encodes CAISQGQGSNQPQHF.